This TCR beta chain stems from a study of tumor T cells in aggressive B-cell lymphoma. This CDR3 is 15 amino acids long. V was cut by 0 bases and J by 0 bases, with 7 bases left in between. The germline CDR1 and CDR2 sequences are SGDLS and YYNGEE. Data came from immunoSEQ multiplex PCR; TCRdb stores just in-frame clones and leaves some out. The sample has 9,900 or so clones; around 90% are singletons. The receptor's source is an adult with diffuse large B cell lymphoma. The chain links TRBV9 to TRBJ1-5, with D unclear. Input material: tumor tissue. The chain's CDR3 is CASSVGDNSNQPQHF. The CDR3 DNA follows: TGTGCCAGCAGCGTAGGAGATAATAGCAATCAGCCCCAGCATTTT.